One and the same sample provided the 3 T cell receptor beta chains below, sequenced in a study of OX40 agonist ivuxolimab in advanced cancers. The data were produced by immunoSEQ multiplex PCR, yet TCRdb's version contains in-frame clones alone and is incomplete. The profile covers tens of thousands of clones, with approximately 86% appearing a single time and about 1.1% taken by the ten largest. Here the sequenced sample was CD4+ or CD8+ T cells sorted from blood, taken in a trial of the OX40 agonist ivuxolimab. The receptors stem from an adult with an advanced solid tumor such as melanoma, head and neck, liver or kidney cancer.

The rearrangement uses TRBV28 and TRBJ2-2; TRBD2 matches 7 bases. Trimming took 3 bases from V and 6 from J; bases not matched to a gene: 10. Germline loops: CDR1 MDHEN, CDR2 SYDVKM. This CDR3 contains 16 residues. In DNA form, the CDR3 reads TGTGCCAGCAGTTTTAGGAGCGGGAAGGGGTCCGGGGAGCTGTTTTTT. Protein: CASSFRSGKGSGELFF.

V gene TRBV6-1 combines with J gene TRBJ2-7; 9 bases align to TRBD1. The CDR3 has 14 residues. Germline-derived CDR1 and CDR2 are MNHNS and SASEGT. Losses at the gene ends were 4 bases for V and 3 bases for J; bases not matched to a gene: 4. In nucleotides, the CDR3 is TGTGCCAGCAGTGGCCTGGGACAGGGCTACGAGCAGTACTTC. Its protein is CASSGLGQGYEQYF.

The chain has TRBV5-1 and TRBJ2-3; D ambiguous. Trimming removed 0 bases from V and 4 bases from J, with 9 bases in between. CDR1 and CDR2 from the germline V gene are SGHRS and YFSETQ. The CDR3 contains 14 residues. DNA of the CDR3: TGCGCCAGCAGCTTGGCACGTACCCCAGATACGCAGTATTTT. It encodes CASSLARTPDTQYF.